A single sample gave rise to the 3 T cell receptor beta chains below, sequenced in a study of blood T cell repertoires in COVID-19. Using immunoSEQ multiplex PCR, the repertoire was profiled, and TCRdb retains in-frame clones only, with some absent. The table includes about 77,000 clones, around 69% detected once. Material for sequencing was peripheral blood. All receptors come from a man aged 70 or older with active or convalescent COVID-19.

The V and J genes are TRBV19 and TRBJ2-3; 8 bases map to TRBD2. The J segment lost 2 bases and the V segment lost 6 bases, leaving 10 bases of the junction unmatched. The length of the CDR3 is 16 residues. Germline values: CDR1 LNHDA, CDR2 SQIVND (reference sequence). CDR3 protein: CASSSETSGYTDTQYF. The DNA of the CDR3 is TGTGCCAGTAGCAGCGAAACTAGCGGTTACACAGATACGCAGTATTTT.

This clone was found a few times. V is TRBV5-4 and J is TRBJ2-7; tentative D call: TRBD1 (5 bases). Germline V gene sequence: CDR1 SGHNT, CDR2 YYREEE (reference sequence). The V and J ends lost 0 bases and 2 bases respectively, with 15 bases between them. The CDR3 is made up of 16 amino acids. The CDR3 DNA is TGTGCCAGCAGCTTGGGGTTGGGGCAGGCCGCCTACGAGCAGTACTTC. Protein sequence: CASSLGLGQAAYEQYF.

To note about this clone: Germline is not matched at one junction end, which may reflect a read error. The chain uses TRBV19 and TRBJ2-1; 7 positions agree with TRBD2. The CDR3 loop spans 15 amino acids. The V gene's germline CDR1 is LNHDA and CDR2 SQIVND (reference sequence). CDR3 DNA: TGTGCCAGTAGTATGAGGGAGGGCAGATACAGTGAGCAGTTCTTC. It specifies CASSMREGRYSEQFF.